Listed below are T cell receptor beta chains from one sample, sequenced in a study of cytomegalovirus exposure and HLA in healthy donors. Assay used: immunoSEQ multiplex PCR; TCRdb lists only in-frame clones, some missing. Listed are under 65,000 clones; 10% to 15% falls within the top ten. Sample: PBMCs. All receptors come from a woman aged 30 to 39 in good health and CMV-seropositive. Each CDR3 is given with its conserved first and last residue. Each record gives: V gene, J gene, D gene, CDR3 DNA, CDR3 protein. A D gene is named only where the DNA matches it firmly.

v_call: TRBV9; j_call: TRBJ1-1; d_call: -; cdr3_nt: TGTGCCAGCAGCGTAGTTCCGGAGAGCACTGAAGCTTTCTTT; cdr3_aa: CASSVVPESTEAFF
v_call: TRBV30; j_call: TRBJ2-3; d_call: TRBD1; cdr3_nt: TGTGCCTGGAGCCCGGGACAGCGGAGCACAGATACGCAGTATTTT; cdr3_aa: CAWSPGQRSTDTQYF
v_call: TRBV4-1; j_call: TRBJ1-2; d_call: -; cdr3_nt: TGCGCCAGCAGCCAAGTATGGAGTGGCAGGGAGGGTGGAGGCTACACCTTC; cdr3_aa: CASSQVWSGREGGGYTF
v_call: TRBV9; j_call: TRBJ2-3; d_call: -; cdr3_nt: TGTGCCAGCAGTACCCAGGGGTTTTCAGATACGCAGTATTTT; cdr3_aa: CASSTQGFSDTQYF
v_call: TRBV5-1; j_call: TRBJ2-1; d_call: -; cdr3_nt: TGCGCCAGCAGCTTGGGAGGGTATCACGATGAGCAGTTCTTC; cdr3_aa: CASSLGGYHDEQFF
v_call: TRBV18; j_call: TRBJ1-4; d_call: -; cdr3_nt: TGTGCCAGCTCACCGAACAGTGCAACTAATGAAAAACTGTTTTTT; cdr3_aa: CASSPNSATNEKLFF
v_call: TRBV29-1; j_call: TRBJ1-3; d_call: TRBD1; cdr3_nt: TGCAGCGTTTTGGGACAGGCCGGAAACACCATATATTTT; cdr3_aa: CSVLGQAGNTIYF
v_call: TRBV30; j_call: TRBJ2-3; d_call: TRBD2; cdr3_nt: TGTGCCTGCTCAAAAGGGACTAGCGGGAGAGCAAGCACGCAGTATTTT; cdr3_aa: CACSKGTSGRASTQYF
v_call: TRBV11-3; j_call: TRBJ2-1; d_call: -; cdr3_nt: TGTGCCAGCAGGTCCAGCTCCTACAATGAGCAGTTCTTC; cdr3_aa: CASRSSSYNEQFF
v_call: TRBV2; j_call: TRBJ2-7; d_call: TRBD1; cdr3_nt: TGTGCCACCGACGGGACAGGGAGCGCCTACGAGCAGTACTTC; cdr3_aa: CATDGTGSAYEQYF
v_call: TRBV5-1; j_call: TRBJ2-3; d_call: -; cdr3_nt: TGCGCCAGCAGCTCGGAGGGTAGGGACACAGATACGCAGTATTTT; cdr3_aa: CASSSEGRDTDTQYF
v_call: TRBV18; j_call: TRBJ1-1; d_call: -; cdr3_nt: TGTGCCAGCTCACAAGGGGGTAAGAACACTGAAGCTTTCTTT; cdr3_aa: CASSQGGKNTEAFF
v_call: TRBV11-3; j_call: TRBJ2-7; d_call: -; cdr3_nt: TGTGCCAGCAGCTTAGACGGGACCTACGAGCAGTACTTC; cdr3_aa: CASSLDGTYEQYF
v_call: TRBV28; j_call: TRBJ1-1; d_call: -; cdr3_nt: TGTGCCAGCACCTTGACAGGGAACACTGAAGCTTTCTTT; cdr3_aa: CASTLTGNTEAFF
v_call: TRBV7-9; j_call: TRBJ1-1; d_call: TRBD1; cdr3_nt: TGTGCCAGCAGCTTAGGAGAGGGGGCGAGCACTGAAGCTTTCTTT; cdr3_aa: CASSLGEGASTEAFF
v_call: TRBV6-1; j_call: TRBJ2-7; d_call: -; cdr3_nt: TGTGCCAGCAGATGGACAGTGGTAACCTACGAGCAGTACTTC; cdr3_aa: CASRWTVVTYEQYF
v_call: TRBV6-4; j_call: TRBJ1-1; d_call: TRBD1; cdr3_nt: TGTGCCAGCAGTCCACAGGGGGCGAACACTGAAGCTTTCTTT; cdr3_aa: CASSPQGANTEAFF
v_call: TRBV5-4; j_call: TRBJ1-1; d_call: TRBD1; cdr3_nt: TGTGCCAGCAGTGGGGACAGGAGGAACACTGAAGCTTTCTTT; cdr3_aa: CASSGDRRNTEAFF
v_call: TRBV7-2; j_call: TRBJ1-2; d_call: TRBD1; cdr3_nt: TGTGCCAGCAGCTTAGAGGGCAGGGGGAACTATGGCTACACCTTC; cdr3_aa: CASSLEGRGNYGYTF
v_call: TRBV13; j_call: TRBJ1-4; d_call: -; cdr3_nt: TGTGCCAGCAGCTTAGGCCTCGGGGGTGGCGAAAAACTGTTTTTT; cdr3_aa: CASSLGLGGGEKLFF
v_call: TRBV2; j_call: TRBJ2-5; d_call: TRBD2; cdr3_nt: TGTGCCAGCAGTGCCAGCGGGGGACGGACCCAGTACTTC; cdr3_aa: CASSASGGRTQYF
v_call: TRBV29-1; j_call: TRBJ1-1; d_call: TRBD1; cdr3_nt: TGCAGCGTTTCCGGGACAGATGGGGACACTGAAGCTTTCTTT; cdr3_aa: CSVSGTDGDTEAFF
v_call: TRBV29-1; j_call: TRBJ2-5; d_call: -; cdr3_nt: TGCAGCGTTCCCAGGGGGGCGGAGACCCAGTACTTC; cdr3_aa: CSVPRGAETQYF
v_call: TRBV5-6; j_call: TRBJ1-5; d_call: -; cdr3_nt: TGTGCCAGCAGCTTGTGGGGGTCGGGAGTGTATAGCAATCAGCCCCAGCATTTT; cdr3_aa: CASSLWGSGVYSNQPQHF
v_call: TRBV29-1; j_call: TRBJ2-1; d_call: -; cdr3_nt: TGCAGCGTTGTGTTTAGCTACAATGAGCAGTTCTTC; cdr3_aa: CSVVFSYNEQFF
v_call: TRBV6-5; j_call: TRBJ1-1; d_call: TRBD1; cdr3_nt: TGTGCCAGCAGCAGGGGGGTCGGAACTGAAGCTTTCTTT; cdr3_aa: CASSRGVGTEAFF
v_call: TRBV6-1; j_call: TRBJ1-5; d_call: -; cdr3_nt: TGTGCCAGCAGTGGGTTAGCAAATCAGCCCCAGCATTTT; cdr3_aa: CASSGLANQPQHF
v_call: TRBV10-1; j_call: TRBJ2-7; d_call: TRBD1; cdr3_nt: TGCGCCAGCAGTGATTCAGGGGGCGACTACGAGCAGTACTTC; cdr3_aa: CASSDSGGDYEQYF
v_call: TRBV15; j_call: TRBJ1-1; d_call: -; cdr3_nt: TGTGCCACCAGCAGAGTTTTTAGCACTGAAGCTTTCTTT; cdr3_aa: CATSRVFSTEAFF
v_call: TRBV6-6; j_call: TRBJ2-3; d_call: -; cdr3_nt: TGTGCCAGCAGTAGTCCGGCCAGGGGCACAGATACGCAGTATTTT; cdr3_aa: CASSSPARGTDTQYF
v_call: TRBV6-5; j_call: TRBJ1-1; d_call: TRBD1; cdr3_nt: TGTGCCAGCAGTTACGACAGGGGGCTGACTGAAGCTTTCTTT; cdr3_aa: CASSYDRGLTEAFF
v_call: TRBV2; j_call: TRBJ2-1; d_call: -; cdr3_nt: TGTGCCAGCAGTGAAACTAGGGGGGGTGAGCAGTTCTTC; cdr3_aa: CASSETRGGEQFF
v_call: TRBV27; j_call: TRBJ2-7; d_call: -; cdr3_nt: TGTGCCAGCAGCGTAACTAGTCCCCCCTACGAGCAGTACTTC; cdr3_aa: CASSVTSPPYEQYF
v_call: TRBV6-5; j_call: TRBJ1-6; d_call: TRBD1; cdr3_nt: TGTGCCAGCGGATCGGGACAGCATAATTCACCCCTCCACTTT; cdr3_aa: CASGSGQHNSPLHF
v_call: TRBV7-9; j_call: TRBJ2-7; d_call: -; cdr3_nt: TGTGCCAGCAGCTTACAACGGGAGCAGTACTTC; cdr3_aa: CASSLQREQYF
v_call: TRBV30; j_call: TRBJ1-1; d_call: -; cdr3_nt: TGTGCCTGGAGTGGTGAGAGGGAGGGCACTGAAGCTTTCTTT; cdr3_aa: CAWSGEREGTEAFF
v_call: TRBV29-1; j_call: TRBJ1-2; d_call: -; cdr3_nt: TGCAGCGTTGAATGGGGAGTGTATGGCTACACCTTC; cdr3_aa: CSVEWGVYGYTF
v_call: TRBV30; j_call: TRBJ1-6; d_call: TRBD1; cdr3_nt: TGTGCCTGGAGAACAGGGGGTAATTCACCCCTCCACTTT; cdr3_aa: CAWRTGGNSPLHF
v_call: TRBV4-1; j_call: TRBJ1-1; d_call: -; cdr3_nt: TGCGCCAGCAGCCAACTTATGAACACTGAAGCTTTCTTT; cdr3_aa: CASSQLMNTEAFF
v_call: TRBV7-9; j_call: TRBJ2-2; d_call: TRBD2; cdr3_nt: TGTGCCAGCAGCTTTAGAGCGGGGGGGGTCAACACCGGGGAGCTGTTTTTT; cdr3_aa: CASSFRAGGVNTGELFF
v_call: TRBV5-1; j_call: TRBJ2-5; d_call: TRBD1; cdr3_nt: TGCGCCAGCAGCTTAACAGGGGCGGGAGAGACCCAGTACTTC; cdr3_aa: CASSLTGAGETQYF
v_call: TRBV5-8; j_call: TRBJ1-2; d_call: -; cdr3_nt: TGTGCCAGCAGCTCGGGCCGGGACTCCTTTAACTATGGCTACACCTTC; cdr3_aa: CASSSGRDSFNYGYTF
v_call: TRBV19; j_call: TRBJ2-5; d_call: TRBD2; cdr3_nt: TGTGCCAGTAGGACTAGCGGTCAAGAGACCCAGTACTTC; cdr3_aa: CASRTSGQETQYF
v_call: TRBV7-9; j_call: TRBJ2-2; d_call: -; cdr3_nt: TGTGCCAGCAGCTTAGTATCCGGGGAGCTGTTTTTT; cdr3_aa: CASSLVSGELFF